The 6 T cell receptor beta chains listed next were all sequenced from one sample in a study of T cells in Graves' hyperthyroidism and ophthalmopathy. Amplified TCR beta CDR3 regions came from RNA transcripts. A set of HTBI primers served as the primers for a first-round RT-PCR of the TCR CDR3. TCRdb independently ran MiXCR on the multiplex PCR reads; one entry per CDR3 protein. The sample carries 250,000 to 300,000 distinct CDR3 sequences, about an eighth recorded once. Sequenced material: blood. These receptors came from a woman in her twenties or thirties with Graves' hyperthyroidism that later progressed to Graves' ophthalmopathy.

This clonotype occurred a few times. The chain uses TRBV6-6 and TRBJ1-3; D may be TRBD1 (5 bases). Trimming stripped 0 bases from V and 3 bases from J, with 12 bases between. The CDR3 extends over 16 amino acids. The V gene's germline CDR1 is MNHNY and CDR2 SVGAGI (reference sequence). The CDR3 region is CASSYSSGGRGNTIYF. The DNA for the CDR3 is TGTGCCAGCAGTTACTCGAGTGGGGGACGTGGAAACACCATATATTTT.

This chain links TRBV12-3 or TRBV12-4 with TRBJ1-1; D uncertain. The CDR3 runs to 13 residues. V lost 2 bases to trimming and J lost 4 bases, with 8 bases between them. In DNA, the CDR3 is TGTGCCAGCAGTTTAATCCTGGGCACTGAAGCTTTCTTT. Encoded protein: CASSLILGTEAFF.

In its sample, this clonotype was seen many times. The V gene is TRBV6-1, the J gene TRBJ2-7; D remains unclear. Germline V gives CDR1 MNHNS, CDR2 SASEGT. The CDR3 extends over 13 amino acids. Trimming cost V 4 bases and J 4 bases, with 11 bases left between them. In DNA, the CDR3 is TGTGCCAGCAGTGGTTCGCCCCTATACGAGCAGTACTTC. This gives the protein CASSGSPLYEQYF.

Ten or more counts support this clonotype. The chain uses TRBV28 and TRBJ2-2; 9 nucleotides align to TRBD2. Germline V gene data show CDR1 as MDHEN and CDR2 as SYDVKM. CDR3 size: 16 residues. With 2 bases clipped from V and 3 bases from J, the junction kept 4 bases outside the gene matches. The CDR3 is CASSLDLAGYTGELFF. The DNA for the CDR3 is TGTGCCAGCAGTTTAGATCTAGCGGGATACACCGGGGAGCTGTTTTTT.

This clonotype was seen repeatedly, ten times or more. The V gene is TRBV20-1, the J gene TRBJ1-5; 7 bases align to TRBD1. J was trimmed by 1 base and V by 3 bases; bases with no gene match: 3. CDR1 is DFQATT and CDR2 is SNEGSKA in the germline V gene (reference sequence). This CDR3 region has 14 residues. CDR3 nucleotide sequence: TGCAGTGCTAGGAAGACAGGGAGCAATCAGCCCCAGCATTTT. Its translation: CSARKTGSNQPQHF.

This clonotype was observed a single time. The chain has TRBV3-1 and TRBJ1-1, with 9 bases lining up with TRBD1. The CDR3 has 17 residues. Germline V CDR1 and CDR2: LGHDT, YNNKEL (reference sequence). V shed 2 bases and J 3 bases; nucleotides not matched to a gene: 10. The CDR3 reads CASSQTGQGGLDTEAFF. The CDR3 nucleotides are TGTGCCAGCAGCCAAACGGGACAGGGAGGGTTGGACACTGAAGCTTTCTTT. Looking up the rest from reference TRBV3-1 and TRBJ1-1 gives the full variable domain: DTAVSQTPKYLVTQMGNDKSIKCEQNLGHDTMYWYKQDSKKFLKIMFSYNNKELIINETVPNRFSPKSPDKAHLNLHINSLELGDSAVYFCASSQTGQGGLDTEAFFGQGTRLTVV.